This T cell receptor beta chain is from a study of radiation and T cells in renal cell carcinoma. Some clones are missing from TCRdb's copy, which holds only in-frame ones; the method was immunoSEQ multiplex PCR. The table includes tens of thousands of clones, about 80% detected once. The time point: blood 2 weeks post-SBRT. Treatment reported: 15 Gy SBRT to primary tumor, nephrectomy 4 weeks later. The germline CDR1 and CDR2 sequences are GTSNPN and SVGIG (reference sequence). V was pared by 2 bases and J by 6 bases, with 14 bases between. This CDR3 has 13 amino acids. The V gene is TRBV30, the J gene TRBJ2-7; no clear D. This sequence originates from a man aged 60 to 75 with renal cell carcinoma. Sequencing used blood, obtained from a patient whose treatment included radiotherapy and nephrectomy. CDR3 protein: CAWSSLVSFEQYF. The CDR3 coding sequence is TGTGCCTGGAGTTCTCTGGTTAGCTTCGAGCAGTACTTC.